The T cell receptor (beta chain) described here comes from a study of stem cell transplantation in POMP-related autoinflammatory disease. Study summary: Defective thymoproteasomes were hypothesized to impair CD8+ T-cell positive selection. After transplant, neutrophils and platelets showed 100% graft donor chimerism through one year. Study findings and constraints: Fewer unique TRB V-J gene pairings were identified in patients with PRAID.

Profiling relied on immunoSEQ multiplex PCR, and the TCRdb table lists in-frame clones only, not all of them. The top ten clones hold around 0.72% of a sample with over 60,000 clones, roughly 93% of them seen once. Trimming removed 4 bases from V and 4 bases from J, with 12 bases in between. The V gene's germline CDR1 is LNHDA and CDR2 SQIVND (reference sequence). This CDR3 region has 14 residues. A word on this clone: Its antigen is still unknown.

Prominent immunodeficiency with autoinflammation defined PRAID. The V call is TRBV19, the J call TRBJ2-3, with D possibly matching TRBD1 (7 bases). Specimen: CD4+ T cells from PBMCs, collected after stem cell transplantation. The receptor's source is a human patient with POMP-related autoinflammation and immune dysregulation (PRAID). Some T cells may be provided by the graft donor. The CDR3: CASSNRRGADTQYF. The CDR3 DNA is TGTGCCAGTAGTAATCGCAGGGGGGCAGATACGCAGTATTTT.